The following is a TCR beta chain sequence with its context. The target antigen is unknown. The time point here: persistent/refractory GD, antithyroid drugs over 5 years with positive TRAb. The TCR library was prepared using RNA isolated from PBMCs. An endocrinology department in Xi'an, China, supplied the patients. This sample was taken from a study of regulatory T cells in long-lasting Graves disease. Study information: Persistent cases were those of Graves' disease that involved over 5 years of antithyroid drugs with positive TSH receptor antibodies. Study-level points and caveats: Having few samples may have compromised the accuracy. Exclusively peripheral blood, rather than thyroid tissue, was studied.

Arm-PCR with iRepertoire HTBI primers amplified the CDR3 regions for these TCR beta libraries. Via MiXCR, TCRdb re-called the multiplex PCR reads, giving one row per CDR3 protein. The top ten clones hold under 15% of a sample with roughly 500,000 distinct CDR3 sequences, about 20% of them seen once. This CDR3 is 13 amino acids long. V shed 2 bases, J shed 2 bases, and the junction held 3 bases outside the gene matches. Looked up from germline, CDR1 is DFQATT and CDR2 is SNEGSKA (reference sequence). The chain recombines TRBV20-1 with TRBJ2-7, with 7 bases aligning to TRBD2. The receptor's source is a female donor with Graves disease. The sequenced sample was peripheral blood mononuclear cells (PBMCs), obtained when the disease was refractory, from a patient treated with antithyroid drugs. CDR3 sequence reads: CSARSSGTYEQYF. The CDR3 nucleotides are TGCAGTGCTAGATCTAGCGGAACCTACGAGCAGTACTTC.